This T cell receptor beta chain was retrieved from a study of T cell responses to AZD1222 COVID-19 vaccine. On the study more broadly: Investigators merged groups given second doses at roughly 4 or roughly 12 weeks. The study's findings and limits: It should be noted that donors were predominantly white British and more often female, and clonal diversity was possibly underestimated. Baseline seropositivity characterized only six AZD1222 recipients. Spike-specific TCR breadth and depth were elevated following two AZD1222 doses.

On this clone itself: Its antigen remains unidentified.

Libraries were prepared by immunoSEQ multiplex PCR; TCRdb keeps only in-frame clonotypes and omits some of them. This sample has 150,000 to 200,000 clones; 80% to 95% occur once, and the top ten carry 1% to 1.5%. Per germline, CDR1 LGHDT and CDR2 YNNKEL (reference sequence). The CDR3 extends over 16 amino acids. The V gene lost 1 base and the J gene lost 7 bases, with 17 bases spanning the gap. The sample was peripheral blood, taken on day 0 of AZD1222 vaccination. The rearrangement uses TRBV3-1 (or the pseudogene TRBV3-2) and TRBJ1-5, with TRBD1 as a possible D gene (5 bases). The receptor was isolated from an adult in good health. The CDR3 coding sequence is TGTGCCAGCAGCCAAGCCGCCAGAGGCCGGGACCAGCCCCAGCATTTT. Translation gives CASSQAARGRDQPQHF.